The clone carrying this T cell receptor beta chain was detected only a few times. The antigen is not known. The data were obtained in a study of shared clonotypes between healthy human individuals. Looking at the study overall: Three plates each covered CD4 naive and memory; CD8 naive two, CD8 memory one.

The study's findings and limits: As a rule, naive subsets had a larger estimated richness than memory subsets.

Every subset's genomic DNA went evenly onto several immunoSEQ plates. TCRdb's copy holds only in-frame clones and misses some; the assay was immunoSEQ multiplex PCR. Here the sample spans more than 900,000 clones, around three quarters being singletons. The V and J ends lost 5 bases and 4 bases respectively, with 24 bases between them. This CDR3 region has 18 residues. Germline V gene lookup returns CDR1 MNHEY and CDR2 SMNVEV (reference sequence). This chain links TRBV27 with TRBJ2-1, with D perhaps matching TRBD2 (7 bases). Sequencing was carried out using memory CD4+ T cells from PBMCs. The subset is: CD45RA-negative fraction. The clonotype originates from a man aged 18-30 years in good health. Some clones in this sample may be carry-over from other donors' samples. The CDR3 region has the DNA TGTGCCAGCAGTAAAGGAGGGGGATACCGGGAGGTATACAATGAGCAGTTCTTC. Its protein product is CASSKGGGYREVYNEQFF.